One sample yielded the 9 T cell receptor beta chains listed below, sequenced in a study of yellow fever vaccine responses in identical twins. MiXCR, applied by TCRdb to the RT-PCR reads, yields one record per CDR3 protein. The sample records a few thousand distinct CDR3 sequences, around 86% being singletons. The sequenced sample was T cells from blood (PBMCs), unsorted or a sorted subset (not recorded which), obtained before or after yellow fever vaccination (not recorded which). The receptors were sampled from a woman under 30 who received the yellow fever vaccine.

The CDR3 region is CSASLRLAGGNEQFF. The CDR3, as DNA: TGCAGTGCTAGTTTAAGGCTAGCGGGGGGAAATGAGCAGTTCTTC. This chain connects TRBV20-1 to TRBJ2-1, with 11 positions matching TRBD2. V lost 3 bases and J lost 7; bases outside the gene matches: 8. Germline-derived CDR1 and CDR2 are DFQATT and SNEGSKA (reference sequence). The CDR3 length is 15 residues.

The rearrangement uses TRBV29-1 and TRBJ1-2; weak D call: TRBD1 (5 bases). Germline V gene lookup returns CDR1 SQVTM and CDR2 ANQGSEA. V lost 2 bases and J lost 6, with 16 bases in between. The CDR3 loop spans 14 amino acids. The DNA for the CDR3 is TGCAGCGTTGAAACCATTCACAGGCTACATGGCTACACCTTC. This codes for CSVETIHRLHGYTF.

This clonotype was picked up a small number of times. This sequence joins TRBV10-3 and TRBJ2-6; D possibly corresponds to TRBD2 (6 bases). V gave up 0 bases and J gave up 0 bases, with 6 bases separating them. This CDR3 has 16 residues. Germline values: CDR1 ENHRY, CDR2 SYGVKD. DNA for the CDR3: TGTGCCATCAGTGAGTCCGGGGGCTCTGGGGCCAACGTCCTGACTTTC. It translates to CAISESGGSGANVLTF.

In its sample, this clonotype was seen once. The rearrangement links TRBV5-1 to TRBJ1-4; TRBD1 agrees at 8 bases. J lost 6 bases, V lost 3 bases, and 4 bases had no gene match. Germline values: CDR1 SGHRS, CDR2 YFSETQ. The CDR3 totals 14 residues. The CDR3 DNA reads TGCGCCAGCAGCTCCGGGACAGGAGATGAAAAACTGTTTTTT. It encodes CASSSGTGDEKLFF.

The chain joins TRBV3-1 to TRBJ2-7; 9 positions agree with TRBD1. This CDR3 comprises 15 residues. CDR1 and CDR2 from the germline V gene are LGHDT and YNNKEL (reference sequence). J gave up 2 bases and V 2 bases, and 4 bases lay outside the gene matches. CDR3 region: CASSQRWTGAYEQYF. The CDR3 coding sequence is TGTGCCAGCAGCCAACGGTGGACAGGGGCCTACGAGCAGTACTTC.

The rearrangement uses TRBV6-1 and TRBJ2-1; D gene unclear. Deletions cut 5 bases from V and 9 bases from J, with 14 bases between. The CDR3 has 13 residues. In germline, CDR1 is MNHNS, CDR2 SASEGT. CDR3 loop: CASSPPHSPEQFF. DNA for the CDR3: TGTGCCAGCAGTCCACCCCACAGTCCTGAGCAGTTCTTC.

The gene calls are TRBV7-9 and TRBJ2-7; 10 bases fit TRBD2. The V segment lost 3 bases and the J segment 3 bases; nucleotides outside the gene matches: 2. The germline V gene has CDR1 SEHNR and CDR2 FQNEAQ (reference sequence). The CDR3 sequence is 14 residues long. CDR3 sequence: CASSFGLAVYEQYF. As DNA, the CDR3 is TGTGCCAGCAGCTTCGGACTAGCGGTCTACGAGCAGTACTTC. The full variable domain, its missing parts supplied by reference TRBV7-9 and TRBJ2-7, is DTGVSQNPRHKITKRGQNVTFRCDPISEHNRLYWYRQTLGQGPEFLTYFQNEAQLEKSRLLSDRFSAERPKGSFSTLEIQRTEQGDSAMYLCASSFGLAVYEQYFGPGTRLTVT.

This chain uses TRBV5-1 with TRBJ1-4; D gene uncertain. The V end was cut by 2 bases, the J end by 3 bases, with 8 bases between. The CDR3 is made up of 14 amino acids. Per the germline V gene, CDR1 is SGHRS and CDR2 is YFSETQ. The CDR3 DNA follows: TGCGCCAGCAGCTTTGAGGGAGCTAATGAAAAACTGTTTTTT. Its protein product is CASSFEGANEKLFF.

The chain carries TRBV6-2 or TRBV6-3 and TRBJ2-1; TRBD2 matches 8 bases. This CDR3 has 16 amino acids. Trimming removed 0 bases from V and 1 base from J; junction bases left unmatched: 2. Per the germline V gene, CDR1 is MNHEY and CDR2 is SVGEGT. The CDR3 nucleotides read TGTGCCAGCAGTTACTCGAGACTAGCGTCCTACAATGAGCAGTTCTTC. It yields the protein CASSYSRLASYNEQFF.